Listed here is a single T cell receptor (beta chain). Antigen specificity is unknown. The germline V gene has CDR1 SGHTA and CDR2 FQGNSA. This CDR3 contains 12 residues. V was clipped by 5 bases and J by 7 bases, with 9 bases between them. This record belongs to a study of CD8 T cells in ankylosing spondylitis. Study results and limitations: It was reported that disease-linked clones were significantly enriched in matched ankylosing spondylitis synovial fluid.

Preparation of TCR beta libraries was done by quantitative 5'-RACE with molecular barcodes. TCRdb reprocessed the 5' RACE reads with MiXCR, giving one entry per CDR3 protein. Among 300,000 to 400,000 distinct CDR3 sequences listed, approximately 10% were seen once. This sequence originates from a female donor with ankylosing spondylitis or in good health (not recorded which). Source material: blood, either unsorted or a sorted T cell fraction (not recorded which). The V and J genes are TRBV7-2 and TRBJ2-1; maybe TRBD2 (5 bases). The CDR3 coding sequence is TGTGCCAGCAGCCTGAGGAGGAATGAGCAGTTCTTC. Translated: CASSLRRNEQFF. Combining the CDR3 with reference TRBV7-2 and TRBJ2-1 gives the whole variable domain GAGVSQSPSNKVTEKGKDVELRCDPISGHTALYWYRQSLGQGLEFLIYFQGNSAPDKSGLPSDRFSAERTGGSVSTLTIQRTQQEDSAVYLCASSLRRNEQFFGPGTRLTVL.